The 13 T cell receptor beta chains reported below all come from one sample, sequenced in a study of spatial heterogeneity in lung cancer. Sample time point: sample taken at primary tumor resection. One entry per CDR3 protein results from TCRdb running MiXCR on the 5' RACE reads. The data contain roughly 80,000 distinct CDR3 sequences, about 8% of them singletons. The sequencing here drew on PBMCs, taken at surgery. These receptors all stem from a male donor with early-stage non-small cell lung cancer.

The rearrangement uses TRBV24-1 and TRBJ2-1; D may be TRBD2 (5 bases). Trimming took off 3 bases at V and 10 bases at J, with 18 bases between the two ends. Germline V gives CDR1 KGHDR, CDR2 SFDVKD. The CDR3 contains 15 residues. The CDR3 loop reads CATSDQRQAVGEQFF. CDR3 DNA: TGTGCCACCAGTGATCAGAGGCAAGCGGTGGGGGAGCAGTTCTTC.

This clonotype was seen at least ten times. The V and J genes are TRBV2 and TRBJ2-3; D is undetermined. The germline CDR1 and CDR2 sequences are SNHLY and FYNNEI. The CDR3 covers 13 residues. Trimming cost V 1 base and J 6 bases, with 8 bases left between them. In DNA form, the CDR3 reads TGTGCCAGCAGTGAAGGTCCCATGGATACGCAGTATTTT. This codes for CASSEGPMDTQYF.

This clonotype appeared a few times. V usage is TRBV29-1 and J usage is TRBJ2-1; TRBD1 is a possible D gene (6 bases). The CDR3 covers 12 residues. V gave up 6 bases and J gave up 8 bases, with 14 bases separating them. Germline CDR1 is SQVTM and CDR2 is ANQGSEA. In nucleotides, the CDR3 is TGCAGCGTGCTACTAAGGACAGATGAGCAGTTCTTC. Its protein is CSVLLRTDEQFF.

This clonotype was detected many times. The rearrangement links TRBV5-1 to TRBJ1-1; 7 bases map to TRBD1. CDR3 length: 15 amino acids. Unmatched junction bases numbered 9, after V lost 0 bases and J lost 7 bases. Germline values: CDR1 SGHRS, CDR2 YFSETQ. The CDR3 region is CASSLGPGQGVEAFF. The CDR3 DNA follows: TGCGCCAGCAGCTTGGGACCAGGTCAGGGGGTTGAAGCTTTCTTT.

This clonotype was picked up a small number of times. V and J are TRBV5-1 and TRBJ1-1, with no clear D. V lost 1 base and J lost 0, with 10 bases in between. The CDR3 runs 15 residues. Germline V gene lookup returns CDR1 SGHRS and CDR2 YFSETQ. Here the CDR3 reads CASSLQTLMNTEAFF. The CDR3 DNA follows: TGCGCCAGCAGCTTGCAGACACTCATGAACACTGAAGCTTTCTTT.

This chain connects TRBV2 to TRBJ2-3; D gene ambiguous. Germline loops: CDR1 SNHLY, CDR2 FYNNEI. Trimming stripped 2 bases from V and 5 bases from J, with 8 bases between. The CDR3 covers 13 residues. This chain's CDR3 is CASSEPPKDTQYF. CDR3 bases: TGTGCCAGCAGTGAACCCCCTAAAGATACGCAGTATTTT.

This clonotype has more than one count but fewer than ten. The V gene is TRBV9, the J gene TRBJ1-3; D not resolved. Trimming cost V 1 base and J 2 bases, with 1 base left between them. Germline V gene lookup returns CDR1 SGDLS and CDR2 YYNGEE. The CDR3 runs to 12 residues. CDR3 bases: TGTGCCAGCAGCGTAACTGGAAACACCATATATTTT. Amino acid sequence: CASSVTGNTIYF. Looking up the rest from reference TRBV9 and TRBJ1-3 gives the full variable domain: DSGVTQTPKHLITATGQRVTLRCSPRSGDLSVYWYQQSLDQGLQFLIQYYNGEERAKGNILERFSAQQFPDLHSELNLSSLELGDSALYFCASSVTGNTIYFGEGSWLTVV.

This clonotype has ten or more counts. The CDR3 DNA follows: TGTGCCACTTACGGGGGAGGCGGGAACACTGAAGCTTTCTTT. This gives the protein CATYGGGGNTEAFF. V and J are TRBV19 and TRBJ1-1; D is perhaps TRBD1 (5 bases). Germline CDR1 is LNHDA and CDR2 is SQIVND (reference sequence). V lost 10 bases, J lost 1 base, and 16 bases lay in between. The CDR3 spans 14 residues.

This clonotype was counted between two and nine times. This chain uses TRBV19 with TRBJ2-2, with no clear D. In germline, CDR1 is LNHDA, CDR2 SQIVND (reference sequence). This CDR3 contains 15 residues. V was shortened by 3 bases and J by 5 bases, with 13 bases between the two germline ends. The CDR3 nucleotides read TGTGCCAGTAGTATCTGGCAGTCCGGGACCGGGGAGCTGTTTTTT. This translates into CASSIWQSGTGELFF.

This clonotype was picked up a small number of times. V is TRBV4-2 and J is TRBJ2-7, with 8 bases that match TRBD2. This CDR3 is built from 16 residues. The germline V gene has CDR1 LGHNA and CDR2 YNFKEQ. The V and J ends lost 3 bases and 2 bases, in that order; junction bases with no gene match: 9. CDR3 residues: CASSQSSPGLAYEQYF. The CDR3 coding sequence is TGTGCCAGCAGCCAGTCTTCGCCGGGACTAGCCTACGAGCAGTACTTC.

J is TRBJ2-1 and V is TRBV19; D tentatively fits TRBD1 or TRBD2 (5 bases each). CDR1 and CDR2 (germline): LNHDA, SQIVND (reference sequence). CDR3 length: 17 amino acids. V lost 2 bases and J lost 0, with 14 bases in between. DNA of the CDR3: TGTGCCAGTAGTATAAAGAGGGGCGTAACCTCCTACAATGAGCAGTTCTTC. Its translation: CASSIKRGVTSYNEQFF.

This clonotype was recorded many times. The rearrangement uses TRBV20-1 and TRBJ1-5; a possible D gene is TRBD1 (5 bases). Trimming took off 3 bases at V and 0 bases at J, with 9 bases between the two ends. The CDR3 is 14 amino acids. Germline V gene lookup returns CDR1 DFQATT and CDR2 SNEGSKA (reference sequence). CDR3 loop: CSASTGTSNQPQHF. The DNA for the CDR3 is TGCAGTGCTAGCACCGGGACTAGCAATCAGCCCCAGCATTTT.

This clonotype has more than one count but fewer than ten. The V and J genes are TRBV19 and TRBJ1-5; 7 nucleotides line up with TRBD1. The CDR3 is made up of 17 amino acids. V lost 7 bases and J lost 3; bases outside the gene matches: 15. Germline CDR1 reads LNHDA; CDR2 reads SQIVND (reference sequence). Written as DNA, the CDR3 is TGTGCCAGTATTTCCGACCGGGACAGAAGTATCAATCAGCCCCAGCATTTT. Translation gives CASISDRDRSINQPQHF.